This entry lists 22 T cell receptor beta chains sequenced from one sample in a study of T cell changes during pregnancy in multiple sclerosis. Data came from immunoSEQ multiplex PCR; TCRdb stores just in-frame clones and leaves some out. Altogether just under 45,000 clones are present, more than 90% being singletons, with the ten largest covering roughly 0.7%. This specimen consisted of CD4+ T cells from peripheral blood mononuclear cells, obtained in the first trimester of pregnancy. These receptors all stem from a female donor with multiple sclerosis, enrolled in a pregnancy study.

CDR3 amino acids: CAGSGLAGGPAGANVLTF. CDR3 in DNA: TGTGCCGGATCAGGACTAGCGGGAGGGCCGGCTGGGGCCAACGTCCTGACTTTC. The chain combines TRBV2 with TRBJ2-6; 15 nucleotides match TRBD2. The CDR3 consists of 18 residues. V trimming: 11 bases; J trimming: 2 bases; junction bases outside the gene matches: 10. CDR1 is SNHLY, CDR2 FYNNEI, per germline.

The chain employs TRBV5-1 and TRBJ2-3; 8 bases agree with TRBD1. V shed 0 bases, J shed 4 bases, and the junction held 7 bases outside the gene matches. Germline-derived CDR1 and CDR2 are SGHRS and YFSETQ. This CDR3 comprises 16 residues. CDR3 in DNA: TGCGCCAGCAGCTTGGCCAGGGGGCAAGGCGCAGATACGCAGTATTTT. Its protein product is CASSLARGQGADTQYF.

V and J are TRBV7-3 and TRBJ2-2; a possible D gene is TRBD1 (6 bases). This CDR3 has 15 residues. Trimming took 5 bases from V and 1 from J, leaving 11 bases between them. Germline V gives CDR1 SGHTA, CDR2 FQGTGA. This chain's CDR3 is CASSLQGRNTGELFF. DNA for the CDR3: TGTGCCAGCAGCCTCCAGGGGAGGAACACCGGGGAGCTGTTTTTT.

As regards this clone: One junction end does not reproduce the germline sequence, and a read error may be involved. V usage is TRBV7-7 and J usage is TRBJ2-1, with 13 nucleotides matching TRBD2. The germline V gene encodes CDR1 SSHAT and CDR2 FNYEAQ (reference sequence). The CDR3 runs 19 residues. The CDR3 sequence: CASSLAELAGGPVFVEQFF. DNA of the CDR3: TGTGCTAGCAGCTTAGCGGAACTAGCGGGAGGGCCGGTATTCGTTGAGCAGTTCTTC.

A few counts support this clone. The chain couples TRBV29-1 to TRBJ1-1; tentative D call: TRBD1 (5 bases). There are 13 residues in the CDR3. The germline CDR1 and CDR2 sequences are SQVTM and ANQGSEA. V was cut by 6 bases and J by 7 bases, with 18 bases left in between. The CDR3 loop reads CSVVTDRWGEAFF. The DNA of the CDR3 is TGCAGCGTCGTTACAGACAGATGGGGTGAAGCTTTCTTT.

The CDR3 sequence: CASSPSRGERNGYTF. Here the CDR3 DNA reads TGTGCCAGCAGCCCGAGCCGGGGGGAGAGAAATGGCTACACCTTC. This chain joins TRBV9 and TRBJ1-2, with D possibly being TRBD1 (5 bases). The CDR3 has 15 amino acids. Trimming shortened V by 4 bases and J by 6 bases, and 19 bases separated the two germline ends. Per the germline V gene, CDR1 is SGDLS and CDR2 is YYNGEE.

The sample holds a few counts of this clone. The J gene is TRBJ1-2, the V gene TRBV7-9, with no clear D. CDR3 size: 12 residues. Germline V gene data show CDR1 as SEHNR and CDR2 as FQNEAQ (reference sequence). With 4 bases removed from V and 14 bases from J, the gap between germline ends came to 17 bases. Written as DNA, the CDR3 is TGTGCCAGCAGCTCCACCCCCTACAGAGGGACCTTC. It is translated as CASSSTPYRGTF.

The J gene is TRBJ2-1, the V gene TRBV7-9; 15 nucleotides match TRBD2. CDR3 length: 18 residues. After removal of 4 bases from V and 1 base from J, the junction contained 5 bases not matched to a gene. In germline, CDR1 is SEHNR, CDR2 FQNEAQ (reference sequence). CDR3 protein: CASSSGTSGRPSYNEQFF. The CDR3 DNA sequence: TGTGCCAGCAGCTCCGGGACTAGCGGGAGGCCATCCTACAATGAGCAGTTCTTC.

The V gene is TRBV4-1, the J gene TRBJ2-3; the match to TRBD2 covers 10 bases. Germline V gene lookup returns CDR1 MGHRA and CDR2 YSYEKL. The CDR3 has 15 amino acids. V shed 2 bases, J shed 3 bases, and the junction held 2 bases outside the gene matches. The DNA for the CDR3 is TGCGCCAGCAGCCAACTAGCGGGAGTGACAGATACGCAGTATTTT. Residues: CASSQLAGVTDTQYF.

The count of this clone is one. The CDR3 sequence: CASSSPPGLAEVRTGELFF. The CDR3 DNA reads as TGTGCCAGTAGTTCCCCCCCGGGGTTAGCGGAGGTGAGGACCGGGGAGCTGTTTTTT. The rearrangement uses TRBV19 and TRBJ2-2; possible D gene TRBD2, 6 bases. CDR1 is LNHDA, CDR2 SQIVND, per germline (reference sequence). There are 19 residues in the CDR3. V was shortened by 5 bases and J by 5 bases, with 27 bases between the two germline ends.

This chain uses TRBV18 with TRBJ1-4; D might be TRBD1 (5 bases). Deletions cut 1 base from V and 2 bases from J, with 8 bases between. The CDR3 extends over 15 amino acids. Germline V CDR1 and CDR2: KGHSH, LQKENI. The CDR3 DNA reads TGTGCCAGCTCACCACGGGGGGTCACTAATGAAAAACTGTTTTTT. Amino acids: CASSPRGVTNEKLFF.

The chain joins TRBV19 to TRBJ1-2; D not resolved. CDR1 LNHDA and CDR2 SQIVND come from the germline V gene (reference sequence). Between the trimmed V and J ends, which lost 8 bases and 0 bases, there was a span of 13 bases. This CDR3 comprises 14 residues. CDR3 nucleotide sequence: TGTGCCAGTTCCCGGGATTTATCTAACTATGGCTACACCTTC. Translating it yields CASSRDLSNYGYTF.

This clone has a handful of counts. This chain uses TRBV29-1 with TRBJ1-5, with 8 positions matching TRBD1. From germline, CDR1 is SQVTM and CDR2 ANQGSEA. CDR3 length equals 12 residues. V dropped 7 bases and J dropped 7; count of bases not matched to a gene: 6. The CDR3 spells CSAVTGDQPQHF. The CDR3 region has the DNA TGCAGCGCCGTGACAGGGGACCAGCCCCAGCATTTT.

The chain joins TRBV5-5 to TRBJ1-2; 9 bases line up with TRBD1. The CDR3 runs 14 residues. V trimming: 0 bases; J trimming: 7 bases; junction bases outside the gene matches: 4. Germline V lookup: CDR1 SGHKS, CDR2 YYEKEE (reference sequence). The CDR3 spells CASSLGQGGIGYTF. The CDR3 DNA reads TGTGCCAGCAGCTTGGGACAGGGGGGAATTGGCTACACCTTC.

The rearrangement links TRBV4-3 to TRBJ2-1; no firm D call. The CDR3 consists of 15 residues. Germline CDR1 LGHNA, CDR2 YSLEER. Trimming took off 1 base at V and 1 base at J, with 8 bases between the two ends. The CDR3 protein is CASSQAGESYNEQFF. In DNA, the CDR3 is TGCGCCAGCAGCCAAGCTGGAGAGTCCTACAATGAGCAGTTCTTC.

The chain combines TRBV27 with TRBJ2-3, with TRBD2 matching over 8 bases. The V and J ends lost 5 bases and 0 bases, in that order; junction bases with no gene match: 7. The CDR3 spans 16 residues. Germline CDR1 reads MNHEY; CDR2 reads SMNVEV (reference sequence). This CDR3 is CASSGSGSGSTDTQYF. For the CDR3, the DNA is TGTGCCAGCAGTGGAAGCGGGAGTGGGAGCACAGATACGCAGTATTTT.

The chain joins TRBV7-9 to TRBJ2-1; no clear D. The germline gives CDR1 SEHNR, CDR2 FQNEAQ (reference sequence). The CDR3 totals 16 residues. V lost 5 bases, J lost 0 bases, and 14 bases lay in between. CDR3 DNA: TGTGCCAGCAGCCTTTCCCGTTCGAGCTCCTACAATGAGCAGTTCTTC. It translates to CASSLSRSSSYNEQFF.

This chain connects TRBV7-2 to TRBJ1-5, with unresolved D. The V gene lost 0 bases and the J gene lost 0 bases, with 6 bases spanning the gap. CDR1 SGHTA and CDR2 FQGNSA come from the germline V gene. The CDR3 has 15 residues. The CDR3 spells CASSLAPSSNQPQHF. The CDR3 DNA sequence: TGTGCCAGCAGCTTAGCTCCCAGTAGCAATCAGCCCCAGCATTTT.

V usage is TRBV14 and J usage is TRBJ1-5; no clear D. The V gene's germline CDR1 is SGHDN and CDR2 FVKESK. V gave up 10 bases and J gave up 6 bases, with 13 bases separating them. The CDR3 sequence is 12 residues long. In nucleotides, the CDR3 is TGTGCCACAACGGAGGGTTCTCAGCCCCAGCATTTT. Its translation is CATTEGSQPQHF.

The chain uses TRBV7-6 and TRBJ1-1, with D unclear. Trimming pared 5 bases from V and 1 base from J, leaving 17 bases between. This CDR3 comprises 16 residues. CDR1 and CDR2 (germline): SGHVS, FNYEAQ. CDR3 in amino acids: CASSKLRPGANTEAFF. The CDR3 region has the DNA TGTGCCAGCAGCAAACTTAGGCCGGGAGCGAACACTGAAGCTTTCTTT.

This sequence joins TRBV7-9 and TRBJ2-3, with TRBD2 as a possible D gene (6 bases). Germline loops: CDR1 SEHNR, CDR2 FQNEAQ (reference sequence). Trimming took 1 base from V and 4 from J, leaving 18 bases between them. There are 17 residues in the CDR3. CDR3 in DNA: TGTGCCAGCAGCTTAGGTCGGGACTCGCGACCCGCAGATACGCAGTATTTT. Its protein is CASSLGRDSRPADTQYF. Full variable domain (missing parts from reference TRBV7-9 and TRBJ2-3): DTGVSQNPRHKITKRGQNVTFRCDPISEHNRLYWYRQTLGQGPEFLTYFQNEAQLEKSRLLSDRFSAERPKGSFSTLEIQRTEQGDSAMYLCASSLGRDSRPADTQYFGPGTRLTVL.

This chain uses TRBV7-2 with TRBJ2-7; possibly TRBD1 for D (6 bases). Trimming removed 5 bases at V and 3 bases at J, with 11 bases between. The CDR3 has 13 residues. Per the germline V gene, CDR1 is SGHTA and CDR2 is FQGNSA. DNA of the CDR3: TGTGCCAGCAGCCCACAGGGTTTCTACGAGCAGTACTTC. Amino acids: CASSPQGFYEQYF.